The 15 T cell receptor beta chains in this list originate from one sample, sequenced in a study of identical twins. Via MiXCR, TCRdb re-called the 5' RACE reads, giving one row per CDR3 protein. Here the sample spans approximately 260,000 distinct CDR3 sequences, about 8% being singletons. This sample was shared with a second study, whose subject was yellow fever vaccine responses in identical twins.

Sequencing was carried out using CD8+ T cells sorted from blood. Receptors originate from a woman aged 18-29 years in good health.

This clonotype appeared many times. V gene TRBV28 combines with J gene TRBJ2-7; D gene uncertain. The CDR3 is 12 residues long. Germline V CDR1 and CDR2: MDHEN, SYDVKM. Between the trimmed V and J ends, which lost 10 bases and 3 bases, there was a span of 13 bases. CDR3 nucleotide sequence: TGTGCCACCGAATCGACCATCTACGAGCAGTACTTC. This encodes CATESTIYEQYF.

In its sample, this clonotype was seen a few times. The chain combines TRBV20-1 with TRBJ2-1, with D tentatively TRBD2 (5 bases). CDR1 and CDR2 from the germline V gene are DFQATT and SNEGSKA (reference sequence). V dropped 0 bases and J dropped 6 bases, with 15 bases sitting between them. The length of the CDR3 is 15 residues. The CDR3 spells CSARDLKVGVNEQFF. The CDR3 nucleotides read TGCAGTGCTAGAGATCTCAAGGTCGGGGTCAATGAGCAGTTCTTC.

This clonotype was counted ten times or more. CDR3 region: CASSSDRGSYNEQFF. The CDR3 region has the DNA TGTGCCAGCAGCTCGGACAGGGGCTCCTACAATGAGCAGTTCTTC. V gene TRBV7-8 combines with J gene TRBJ2-1; 9 nucleotides agree with TRBD1. Trimming removed 4 bases from V and 0 bases from J; junction bases left unmatched: 1. Germline lookup yields CDR1 SGHVS and CDR2 FQNEAQ. This CDR3 is 15 amino acids long.

The chain carries TRBV7-9 and TRBJ2-6; 7 bases map to TRBD2. In germline, CDR1 is SEHNR, CDR2 FQNEAQ (reference sequence). This CDR3 comprises 17 residues. Unmatched junction bases numbered 7, after V lost 0 bases and J lost 5 bases. The CDR3 DNA follows: TGTGCCAGCAGCTTAGCGTGGGAGGGCGGTCGGGCCAACGTCCTGACTTTC. Amino acid sequence: CASSLAWEGGRANVLTF. Variable domain in full (rest from reference TRBV7-9 and TRBJ2-6): DTGVSQNPRHKITKRGQNVTFRCDPISEHNRLYWYRQTLGQGPEFLTYFQNEAQLEKSRLLSDRFSAERPKGSFSTLEIQRTEQGDSAMYLCASSLAWEGGRANVLTFGAGSRLTVL.

The gene calls are TRBV6-5 and TRBJ2-3; 8 bases fit TRBD2. Trimming at V came to 2 bases and at J to 5 bases, leaving 6 bases not matched to a gene. The CDR3 is 15 residues long. The germline V gene has CDR1 MNHEY and CDR2 SVGAGI. CDR3: CASSYSRGGGDTQYF. The CDR3 DNA reads TGTGCCAGCAGTTACAGCCGGGGGGGGGGAGATACGCAGTATTTT.

This clonotype has more than one count but fewer than ten. The V and J genes are TRBV12-3 or TRBV12-4 and TRBJ1-3, with 11 bases identical to TRBD1. Trimming took 6 bases from V and 2 from J; bases not matched to a gene: 6. CDR3 length: 16 residues. DNA for the CDR3: TGTGCCAGCAGCACTGGACAGGGGGCGGCTGGAAACACCATATATTTT. Translated: CASSTGQGAAGNTIYF.

This clonotype was seen only a few times. The rearrangement uses TRBV28 and TRBJ2-2, with TRBD2 matching 7 bases. CDR1 and CDR2 from the germline V gene are MDHEN and SYDVKM. Trimming took 1 base from V and 4 from J; bases not matched to a gene: 3. The CDR3 sequence is 15 residues long. The DNA of the CDR3 is TGTGCCAGCAGTTTATTCCCGGGAGGCACCGGGGAGCTGTTTTTT. Its translation: CASSLFPGGTGELFF.

The genes are TRBV27 and TRBJ2-1; 12 bases map to TRBD2. The J segment lost 0 bases and the V segment lost 4 bases, leaving 10 bases of the junction unmatched. CDR1 and CDR2 from the germline V gene are MNHEY and SMNVEV (reference sequence). CDR3 length: 19 amino acids. CDR3 sequence: CASSSTGTSGPSSYNEQFF. In DNA form, the CDR3 reads TGTGCCAGCAGTTCAACCGGGACTAGCGGGCCTAGCTCCTACAATGAGCAGTTCTTC.

The J gene is TRBJ2-3, the V gene TRBV18; tentative D call: TRBD2 (6 bases). CDR3 length: 17 amino acids. Germline V gene data show CDR1 as KGHSH and CDR2 as LQKENI. V gave up 3 bases and J gave up 6 bases, with 22 bases separating them. CDR3 sequence reads: CASSPYWDSDFTDTQYF. The CDR3 DNA is TGTGCCAGCTCACCTTACTGGGACTCCGATTTCACGGATACGCAGTATTTT.

This clonotype appeared a few times. V and J are TRBV4-3 and TRBJ2-3, with 9 bases lining up with TRBD2. V dropped 1 base and J dropped 5; count of bases not matched to a gene: 7. This CDR3 region has 16 residues. Germline assignment: CDR1 LGHNA and CDR2 YSLEER. CDR3: CASSQGREGPQDTQYF. The DNA of the CDR3 is TGCGCCAGCAGCCAAGGGCGGGAGGGCCCTCAAGATACGCAGTATTTT.

This clonotype came up a few times. The rearrangement links TRBV28 to TRBJ2-6; tentatively, D is TRBD2 (5 bases). Germline V gene sequence: CDR1 MDHEN, CDR2 SYDVKM. The CDR3 totals 13 residues. The V and J ends lost 7 bases and 2 bases respectively, with 6 bases between them. The CDR3 reads CASKEAGANVLTF. In DNA, the CDR3 is TGTGCCAGCAAGGAGGCTGGGGCCAACGTCCTGACTTTC.

This clonotype was seen ten or more times. This rearrangement joins TRBV3-1 to TRBJ2-7, with unresolved D. Germline loops: CDR1 LGHDT, CDR2 YNNKEL (reference sequence). This CDR3 is built from 12 residues. Deletions cut 2 bases from V and 5 bases from J, with 7 bases between. The CDR3 spells CASSQQEDEQYF. The CDR3 DNA reads as TGTGCCAGCAGCCAACAGGAAGACGAGCAGTACTTC.

This clonotype was seen only a few times. V is TRBV7-8 and J is TRBJ2-3, with 8 bases fitting TRBD2. CDR1 and CDR2 from the germline V gene are SGHVS and FQNEAQ. Unmatched junction bases numbered 9, after V lost 5 bases and J lost 2 bases. The CDR3 extends over 16 amino acids. The CDR3 region is CASSQQSGSPTDTQYF. The CDR3 coding sequence is TGTGCCAGCAGCCAACAGAGCGGGAGCCCCACAGATACGCAGTATTTT.

The table lists this clonotype with many counts. The chain combines TRBV29-1 with TRBJ2-2; the D is unclear. The V end lost 3 bases, the J end lost 2 bases, and 4 bases lay between the germline ends. CDR3 length: 12 amino acids. Germline values: CDR1 SQVTM, CDR2 ANQGSEA. CDR3 in amino acids: CSVESNTGELFF. CDR3 DNA sequence: TGCAGCGTTGAGAGTAACACCGGGGAGCTGTTTTTT.

The chain links TRBV10-3 to TRBJ2-1, with D unresolved. In germline, CDR1 is ENHRY, CDR2 SYGVKD. V lost 0 bases and J 0 bases, leaving 15 bases between the germline ends. The CDR3 length is 18 residues. The CDR3, as DNA: TGTGCCATCAGTGAGTCCAGGATTAGCAGCAGCTCCTACAATGAGCAGTTCTTC. Protein: CAISESRISSSSYNEQFF.